The entry below gives a single T cell receptor (beta chain) sequence along with its context. These data originate in a study of early T cells in non-severe SARS-CoV-2 infection. Study background: It was bulk RNA from unsorted whole blood that was sequenced, and the chains were unpaired.

Germline CDR1 and CDR2: MGHRA and YSYEKL. The V gene end was trimmed by 5 bases and the J gene end by 4 bases; junction bases not matched to a gene: 9. The CDR3 totals 15 residues. TCRdb processed the 5' RACE reads anew with MiXCR; each CDR3 protein has one entry. The profile shows tens of thousands of distinct CDR3 sequences, about 15% of them singletons. The TCR sequence derives from an adult who was a healthcare worker with PCR-confirmed SARS-CoV-2 infection or an uninfected control (not recorded which). The material sequenced was whole blood, taken at baseline. V gene TRBV4-1 combines with J gene TRBJ2-5; TRBD1 matches at 8 bases. In nucleotides, the CDR3 is TGCGCCAGCAGCTCGCTGACAGGGGTGGGAGAGACCCAGTACTTC. Amino acid sequence: CASSSLTGVGETQYF.